This passage covers 25 T cell receptor beta chains from one sample sequenced in a study of neoadjuvant anti-PD-1 for oral cavity cancer. Time point specified: after neoadjuvant nivolumab, at surgical resection. TCRdb keeps only in-frame clones here, not all; method: immunoSEQ multiplex PCR. The table shows around 13,000 clones, with less than 75% occurring only once. The input for sequencing was PBMCs, taken after nivolumab (anti-PD-1) treatment. Every receptor here comes from a person aged 35 to 85 with oral cavity squamous cell carcinoma.

This clone was detected only a few times. The chain is built from TRBV2 and TRBJ2-1; 7 nucleotides match TRBD1. This CDR3 has 14 residues. Trimming took 4 bases from V and 8 from J; bases not matched to a gene: 8. Germline CDR1 is SNHLY and CDR2 is FYNNEI. Written as DNA, the CDR3 is TGTGCCAGCAGTGTCGGCAGGGGGTTAGATGAGCAGTTCTTC. Translation: CASSVGRGLDEQFF. Based on the CDR3 plus reference TRBV2 and TRBJ2-1, the full variable domain is EPEVTQTPSHQVTQMGQEVILRCVPISNHLYFYWYRQILGQKVEFLVSFYNNEISEKSEIFDDQFSVERPDGSNFTLKIRSTKLEDSAMYFCASSVGRGLDEQFFGPGTRLTVL.

V is TRBV7-9 and J is TRBJ2-7; 8 nucleotides match TRBD1. CDR1 is SEHNR and CDR2 is FQNEAQ in the germline V gene (reference sequence). This CDR3 region has 16 residues. V gave up 4 bases and J gave up 3 bases; unmatched junction bases: 11. In DNA, the CDR3 is TGTGCCAGCAGCTCCAGAAGGAAAGGACAGGGCTACGAGCAGTACTTC. Translating gives CASSSRRKGQGYEQYF. The whole variable domain, filled in from reference TRBV7-9 and TRBJ2-7, reads DTGVSQNPRHKITKRGQNVTFRCDPISEHNRLYWYRQTLGQGPEFLTYFQNEAQLEKSRLLSDRFSAERPKGSFSTLEIQRTEQGDSAMYLCASSSRRKGQGYEQYFGPGTRLTVT.

The chain employs TRBV15 and TRBJ2-2; D is undetermined. V shed 0 bases and J shed 4 bases, with 12 bases lying between them. The CDR3 is made up of 16 amino acids. Germline CDR1 and CDR2: LNHNV and YYDKDF (reference sequence). The CDR3 here is CATSRDPRMGTGELFF. The CDR3 nucleotides read TGTGCCACCAGCAGAGATCCCAGGATGGGCACCGGGGAGCTGTTTTTT.

This clone came up a few times. V usage is TRBV12-5 and J usage is TRBJ2-5; D is uncertain. The CDR3 sequence is 14 residues long. The germline V and J ends were trimmed by 1 base and 4 bases, with 10 bases remaining between them. Germline V gene lookup returns CDR1 LGHNT and CDR2 FRNRAP. The CDR3 protein is CASGLDTARETQYF. Here the CDR3 DNA reads TGTGCTAGTGGTTTGGATACCGCCCGAGAGACCCAGTACTTC.

V is TRBV7-9 and J is TRBJ2-7, with D possibly being TRBD1 (6 bases). The V gene's germline CDR1 is SEHNR and CDR2 FQNEAQ (reference sequence). Trimming shortened V by 5 bases and J by 0 bases, and 11 bases separated the two germline ends. The CDR3 loop spans 14 amino acids. The CDR3 region has the DNA TGTGCCAGCAGCCAGACAGGTTTCTCCTACGAGCAGTACTTC. This translates into CASSQTGFSYEQYF.

This clone was found once. V usage is TRBV11-2 and J usage is TRBJ1-5, with 7 bases aligning to TRBD1. J was trimmed by 6 bases and V by 5 bases; bases with no gene match: 7. Per germline, CDR1 SGHAT and CDR2 FQNNGV. The CDR3 length is 14 residues. The CDR3 is CASSLQGNGQPQHF. The CDR3 DNA sequence: TGTGCCAGCAGCCTACAGGGGAATGGTCAGCCCCAGCATTTT.

V gene TRBV5-1 combines with J gene TRBJ2-1; TRBD2 agrees at 7 bases. The V and J ends lost 0 bases and 3 bases, in that order; junction bases with no gene match: 3. Germline-derived CDR1 and CDR2 are SGHRS and YFSETQ. CDR3 length equals 15 residues. CDR3 sequence reads: CASSLESGNYNEQFF. CDR3 sequence (DNA): TGCGCCAGCAGCTTGGAAAGCGGGAACTACAATGAGCAGTTCTTC.

This clone was detected only a few times. The gene calls are TRBV20-1 and TRBJ2-1; D unclear. Germline V gives CDR1 DFQATT, CDR2 SNEGSKA (reference sequence). The CDR3 totals 11 residues. V was shortened by 0 bases and J by 6 bases, with 3 bases between the two germline ends. CDR3 nucleotides: TGCAGTGCTAGAGATCCCAATGAGCAGTTCTTC. Translated: CSARDPNEQFF.

The chain couples TRBV7-8 to TRBJ1-3; 8 bases match TRBD1. The CDR3 covers 14 residues. The germline gives CDR1 SGHVS, CDR2 FQNEAQ. Trimming took 5 bases from V and 1 from J; bases not matched to a gene: 1. The CDR3 loop is CASSHRGSGNTIYF. CDR3 coding DNA: TGTGCCAGCAGCCACAGGGGGTCTGGAAACACCATATATTTT.

The genes are TRBV5-5 and TRBJ1-1; tentative D call: TRBD1 (5 bases). Germline V gene lookup returns CDR1 SGHKS and CDR2 YYEKEE (reference sequence). This CDR3 is 13 amino acids long. Deletions cut 1 base from V and 10 bases from J, with 14 bases between. The chain's CDR3 is CASSLWGPSRAFF. CDR3 DNA sequence: TGTGCCAGCAGCTTGTGGGGACCAAGTCGAGCTTTCTTT.

Only a few counts were recorded for this clone. The chain employs TRBV7-3 and TRBJ2-2; tentatively, D is TRBD1 or TRBD2 (5 bases each). The germline V and J ends were trimmed by 5 bases and 4 bases, with 11 bases remaining between them. The germline gives CDR1 SGHTA, CDR2 FQGTGA. The CDR3 is 14 residues long. The CDR3 region is CASSPPGTTGELFF. For the CDR3, the DNA is TGTGCCAGCAGCCCCCCCGGGACCACCGGGGAGCTGTTTTTT. The variable domain in full, with the rest retrieved from reference TRBV7-3 and TRBJ2-2, is GAGVSQTPSNKVTEKGKYVELRCDPISGHTALYWYRQSLGQGPEFLIYFQGTGAADDSGLPNDRFFAVRPEGSVSTLKIQRTERGDSAVYLCASSPPGTTGELFFGEGSRLTVL.

The rearrangement links TRBV5-5 to TRBJ2-6; the D is unclear. Germline V gene data show CDR1 as SGHKS and CDR2 as YYEKEE (reference sequence). CDR3 length: 15 residues. V shed 2 bases and J shed 3 bases, with 9 bases lying between them. The chain's CDR3 is CASSFTEDGANVLTF. CDR3 bases: TGTGCCAGCAGCTTTACAGAAGATGGGGCCAACGTCCTGACTTTC.

This sequence joins TRBV5-1 and TRBJ2-5, with D perhaps TRBD2 (5 bases). V was pared by 5 bases and J by 2 bases, with 16 bases between. Germline V gives CDR1 SGHRS, CDR2 YFSETQ. This CDR3 contains 15 residues. CDR3 loop: CASSSGPGIQETQYF. CDR3 coding DNA: TGCGCCAGCAGTTCGGGCCCGGGGATTCAAGAGACCCAGTACTTC.

This chain joins TRBV2 and TRBJ2-1, with 7 bases lining up with TRBD2. This CDR3 has 15 residues. The trim removed 6 bases at V and 12 bases at J, leaving 17 bases unmatched. In germline, CDR1 is SNHLY, CDR2 FYNNEI. CDR3 DNA sequence: TGTGCCAGCAGGCAATACGGGACTACGACAAAAATGCAGTTCTTC. Protein: CASRQYGTTTKMQFF.

This clone was picked up one time. V usage is TRBV4-1 and J usage is TRBJ2-7; D may be TRBD1 or TRBD2 (6 bases each). Trimming pared 4 bases from V and 5 bases from J, leaving 18 bases between. CDR1 and CDR2 (germline): MGHRA, YSYEKL. This CDR3 has 15 residues. CDR3: CASSPVARGRNEQYF. As DNA, the CDR3 is TGCGCCAGCAGCCCAGTCGCGAGGGGGAGGAACGAGCAGTACTTC.

The V and J genes are TRBV6-5 and TRBJ2-1; unclear D gene. From germline, CDR1 is MNHEY and CDR2 SVGAGI. This CDR3 is 15 amino acids long. Trimming left V 6 bases short and J 4 bases short, with 16 bases between. The CDR3 DNA reads TGTGCCAGCAGCGTAAGCTCCCCCGGGTACAATGAGCAGTTCTTC. This sequence encodes CASSVSSPGYNEQFF.

The rearrangement links TRBV4-1 to TRBJ2-1, with TRBD2 matching over 10 bases. CDR1 and CDR2 (germline): MGHRA, YSYEKL. Unmatched junction bases numbered 7, after V lost 0 bases and J lost 5 bases. The CDR3 has 17 amino acids. The CDR3 DNA sequence: TGCGCCAGCAGCCAAGACTTCCAAGCGGGGGGGGACAATGAGCAGTTCTTC. Its translation: CASSQDFQAGGDNEQFF.

This CDR3 reads CASSLSAGGGDTQYF. The CDR3 coding sequence is TGTGCCAGCAGCTTGTCAGCGGGGGGCGGAGATACGCAGTATTTT. The V call is TRBV5-4, the J call TRBJ2-3, with 9 bases aligning to TRBD2. The germline gives CDR1 SGHNT, CDR2 YYREEE (reference sequence). The CDR3 runs 15 residues. Trimming removed 1 base from V and 5 bases from J; junction bases left unmatched: 5.

The chain couples TRBV25-1 to TRBJ1-4, with 8 bases matching TRBD1. The CDR3 contains 13 residues. V lost 5 bases to trimming and J lost 7 bases; unmatched junction nucleotides: 3. CDR1 and CDR2 from the germline V gene are MGHDK and SYGVNS. The DNA for the CDR3 is TGTGCCAGCAGTCTCAGGGGGCTTGAAAAACTGTTTTTT. This translates into CASSLRGLEKLFF.

The chain combines TRBV29-1 with TRBJ2-3; 10 bases match TRBD1. The germline V gene has CDR1 SQVTM and CDR2 ANQGSEA. Germline trimming cut 6 bases from V and 3 bases from J; bases unmatched to any gene: 3. CDR3 size: 13 residues. CDR3 sequence reads: CSVWTGGTDTQYF. In nucleotides, the CDR3 is TGCAGCGTCTGGACAGGGGGAACAGATACGCAGTATTTT.

V usage is TRBV5-5 and J usage is TRBJ1-2; tentatively, D is TRBD1 (5 bases). Germline loops: CDR1 SGHKS, CDR2 YYEKEE (reference sequence). V was pared by 6 bases and J by 11 bases, with 23 bases between. The CDR3 extends over 14 amino acids. CDR3 in DNA: TGTGCCAGCAACGACCGGACAACCGACTTTCGTTACACCTTC. Its translation: CASNDRTTDFRYTF.

This sequence joins TRBV29-1 and TRBJ1-2; D gene uncertain. CDR1 and CDR2 (germline): SQVTM, ANQGSEA. This CDR3 spans 12 amino acids. Between the trimmed V and J ends, which lost 6 bases and 5 bases, there was a span of 13 bases. CDR3 residues: CSVDHIGYGYTF. The CDR3 nucleotides read TGCAGCGTGGACCACATTGGGTATGGCTACACCTTC.

This clone was picked up a small number of times. The V and J genes are TRBV21-1 and TRBJ2-1; TRBD2, the table's D call, lacks a check against the DNA. TRBV21-1 is flagged as a pseudogene. The length of the CDR3 is 11 residues. Written as DNA, the CDR3 is TGTGCCAGCAGCCCCCGAGCCCCTGGTGTCTTC. Translated: CASSPRAPGVF.

This clone was recorded a few times. The V call is TRBV5-1, the J call TRBJ1-1; possible D gene TRBD1, 6 bases. Germline V gene sequence: CDR1 SGHRS, CDR2 YFSETQ. The V and J ends lost 0 bases and 4 bases respectively, with 7 bases between them. The CDR3 length is 13 residues. CDR3 sequence (DNA): TGCGCCAGCAGCTTGGGGACAGCCACTGAAGCTTTCTTT. The encoded protein is CASSLGTATEAFF.

The CDR3 is CASSYSTGNYGYTF. CDR3 bases: TGTGCCAGCAGTTACTCGACAGGCAACTATGGCTACACCTTC. The rearrangement joins TRBV6-5 to TRBJ1-2; a weak D match, TRBD1 (6 bases). The CDR3 has 14 amino acids. Germline values: CDR1 MNHEY, CDR2 SVGAGI. Between the trimmed V and J ends, which lost 0 bases and 2 bases, there was a span of 7 bases.